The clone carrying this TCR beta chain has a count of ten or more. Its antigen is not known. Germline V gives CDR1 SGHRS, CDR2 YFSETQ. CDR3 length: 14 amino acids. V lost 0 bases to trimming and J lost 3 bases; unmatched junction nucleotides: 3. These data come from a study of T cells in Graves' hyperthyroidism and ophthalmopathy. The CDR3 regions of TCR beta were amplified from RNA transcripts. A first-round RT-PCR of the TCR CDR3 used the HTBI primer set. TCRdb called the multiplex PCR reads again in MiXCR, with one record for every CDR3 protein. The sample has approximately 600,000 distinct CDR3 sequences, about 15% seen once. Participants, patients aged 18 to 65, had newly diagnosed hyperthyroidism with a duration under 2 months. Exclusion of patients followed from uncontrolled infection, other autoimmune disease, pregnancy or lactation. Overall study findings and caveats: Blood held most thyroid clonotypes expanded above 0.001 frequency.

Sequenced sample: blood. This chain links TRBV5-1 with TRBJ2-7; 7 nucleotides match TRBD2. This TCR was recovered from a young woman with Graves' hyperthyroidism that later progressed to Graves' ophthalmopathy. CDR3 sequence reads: CASSLEAGNYEQYF. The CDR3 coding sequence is TGCGCCAGCAGCTTGGAAGCGGGGAACTACGAGCAGTACTTC. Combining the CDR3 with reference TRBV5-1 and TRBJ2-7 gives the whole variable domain KAGVTQTPRYLIKTRGQQVTLSCSPISGHRSVSWYQQTPGQGLQFLFEYFSETQRNKGNFPGRFSGRQFSNSRSEMNVSTLELGDSALYLCASSLEAGNYEQYFGPGTRLTVT.